The 21 T cell receptor beta chains below come from one sample, sequenced in a study of somatic mutations in cytotoxic T cells in rheumatoid arthritis. Sequencing used immunoSEQ multiplex PCR; TCRdb keeps in-frame clones, though not all of them. The table records over 15,000 clones, over 75% of them present only once. The specimen sequenced was CD8+ T cells sorted from blood. The receptors were sampled from a man younger than 35 with rheumatoid arthritis.

The chain carries TRBV29-1 and TRBJ1-1; the D is unclear. V shed 5 bases and J shed 0 bases, with 7 bases lying between them. Germline-derived CDR1 and CDR2 are SQVTM and ANQGSEA. The CDR3 runs to 12 residues. This CDR3 reads CSVQELNTEAFF. The CDR3 bases are TGCAGCGTTCAGGAATTGAACACTGAAGCTTTCTTT. The full variable domain, completed using reference TRBV29-1 and TRBJ1-1, is SAVISQKPSRDICQRGTSLTIQCQVDSQVTMMFWYRQQPGQSLTLIATANQGSEATYESGFVIDKFPISRPNLTFSTLTVSNMSPEDSSIYLCSVQELNTEAFFGQGTRLTVV.

This clone has only one observation. The chain combines TRBV7-2 with TRBJ2-1, with TRBD2 matching 14 bases. Germline loops: CDR1 SGHTA, CDR2 FQGNSA. This CDR3 has 17 amino acids. With V trimmed by 5 bases and J by 5 bases, 8 bases remained unmatched. The chain's CDR3 is CASSPTSGGALHNEQFF. For the CDR3, the DNA is TGTGCCAGCAGCCCGACTAGCGGGGGGGCTCTTCACAATGAGCAGTTCTTC.

This sequence joins TRBV2 and TRBJ2-3; no definite D call. The CDR3 covers 15 residues. Trimming stripped 8 bases from V and 0 bases from J, with 15 bases between. Germline V lookup: CDR1 SNHLY, CDR2 FYNNEI. The CDR3 bases are TGTGCCAGCCAGTGTAGGATTTCTAGCACAGATACGCAGTATTTT. Translation: CASQCRISSTDTQYF.

This chain uses TRBV4-1 with TRBJ2-1; perhaps TRBD2 as D (7 bases). Trimming took off 4 bases at V and 8 bases at J, with 9 bases between the two ends. Germline assignment: CDR1 MGHRA and CDR2 YSYEKL. The CDR3 spans 12 residues. This chain's CDR3 is CASSRGGYEQFF. CDR3 sequence (DNA): TGCGCCAGCAGCCGGGGGGGCTATGAGCAGTTCTTC.

This sequence joins TRBV6-1 and TRBJ1-4; 7 bases fit TRBD1. The CDR3 spans 14 residues. V dropped 2 bases and J dropped 8; count of bases not matched to a gene: 5. The V gene's germline CDR1 is MNHNS and CDR2 SASEGT. CDR3 nucleotides: TGTGCCAGCAGTGAATGGACAGGTCTAGAAAAACTGTTTTTT. Translating it yields CASSEWTGLEKLFF.

The J gene is TRBJ1-2, the V gene TRBV7-2; possible D gene TRBD1, 5 bases. V was clipped by 3 bases and J by 4 bases, with 18 bases between them. Germline values: CDR1 SGHTA, CDR2 FQGNSA. This CDR3 contains 16 residues. CDR3 DNA sequence: TGTGCCAGCAGCTTCTTGGGGGATTTAGGTTCCTATGGCTACACCTTC. Translating gives CASSFLGDLGSYGYTF.

The chain carries TRBV30 and TRBJ2-5; maybe TRBD1 (5 bases). The closer fit of TRBJ2-7 to the DNA end suggests the J call may be wrong. Looked up from germline, CDR1 is GTSNPN and CDR2 is SVGIG (reference sequence). This CDR3 region has 12 residues. Here the CDR3 DNA reads TGTGCCTGGAGTCCAGGGACCTACGAGCAGTACTTC. Translation: CAWSPGTYEQYF.

The rearrangement joins TRBV9 to TRBJ1-6; D call uncertain. Trimming removed 0 bases at V and 10 bases at J, with 26 bases between. From germline, CDR1 is SGDLS and CDR2 YYNGEE. There are 19 residues in the CDR3. The CDR3 reads CASSVVPGRRRIIGSPLHF. The CDR3 DNA sequence: TGTGCCAGCAGCGTAGTACCGGGTCGGAGGAGGATTATCGGGTCACCCCTCCACTTT.

The chain combines TRBV7-6 with TRBJ1-2, with TRBD1 identical over 7 bases. Trimming cost V 4 bases and J 8 bases; bases outside gene matches: 10. The germline V gene encodes CDR1 SGHVS and CDR2 FNYEAQ. The CDR3 has 14 residues. This CDR3 is CASSSRNRGGGYTF. The DNA for the CDR3 is TGTGCCAGCAGCTCCCGGAACAGGGGAGGCGGCTACACCTTC.

V gene TRBV7-8 combines with J gene TRBJ2-7; the D is unclear. The CDR3 extends over 14 amino acids. V was pared by 5 bases and J by 2 bases, with 13 bases between. Per the germline V gene, CDR1 is SGHVS and CDR2 is FQNEAQ. The CDR3 spells CASSPPRAAYEQYF. CDR3 bases: TGTGCCAGCAGCCCCCCCCGGGCCGCCTACGAGCAGTACTTC.

The chain combines TRBV30 with TRBJ1-2; no clear D gene. Trimming removed 0 bases from V and 3 bases from J, with 23 bases in between. Germline CDR1 and CDR2: GTSNPN and SVGIG (reference sequence). The CDR3 totals 18 residues. CDR3 protein: CAWSVIGFLGHPYYGYTF. DNA of the CDR3: TGTGCCTGGAGTGTAATAGGTTTCCTAGGCCATCCCTACTATGGCTACACCTTC.

This sequence joins TRBV9 and TRBJ1-2, with D possibly being TRBD1 (6 bases). Germline values: CDR1 SGDLS, CDR2 YYNGEE. The length of the CDR3 is 16 residues. Trimming removed 0 bases from V and 5 bases from J, with 17 bases in between. CDR3 loop: CASSVEGTRNRYGYTF. DNA of the CDR3: TGTGCCAGCAGCGTAGAGGGGACACGTAACCGATATGGCTACACCTTC.

The rearrangement links TRBV7-6 to TRBJ2-7; 10 bases align to TRBD1. V was clipped by 1 base and J by 3 bases; unmatched bases: 3. Germline CDR1 reads SGHVS; CDR2 reads FNYEAQ. The CDR3 contains 15 residues. Written as DNA, the CDR3 is TGTGCCAGCAGCTTAGTGGGACAGGGGAACTACGAGCAGTACTTC. Protein: CASSLVGQGNYEQYF. Full variable domain (missing parts from reference TRBV7-6 and TRBJ2-7): GAGVSQSPRYKVTKRGQDVALRCDPISGHVSLYWYRQALGQGPEFLTYFNYEAQQDKSGLPNDRFSAERPEGSISTLTIQRTEQRDSAMYRCASSLVGQGNYEQYFGPGTRLTVT.

The chain is built from TRBV2 and TRBJ2-1; D remains unclear. Germline CDR1 and CDR2: SNHLY and FYNNEI. The V and J ends lost 1 base and 6 bases respectively, with 13 bases between them. This CDR3 comprises 15 residues. CDR3 DNA sequence: TGTGCCAGCAGTGAAGTCCGGGCGCCAATCAATGAGCAGTTCTTC. It yields the protein CASSEVRAPINEQFF. The full variable domain, its missing parts supplied by reference TRBV2 and TRBJ2-1, is EPEVTQTPSHQVTQMGQEVILRCVPISNHLYFYWYRQILGQKVEFLVSFYNNEISEKSEIFDDQFSVERPDGSNFTLKIRSTKLEDSAMYFCASSEVRAPINEQFFGPGTRLTVL.

J is TRBJ2-5 and V is TRBV11-2, with a tentative D call TRBD2 (5 bases). The CDR3 is made up of 16 amino acids. Germline CDR1 is SGHAT and CDR2 is FQNNGV. Trimming removed 1 base from V and 1 base from J, with 13 bases in between. For the CDR3, the DNA is TGTGCCAGCAGCTTAGGCGGGTGGGAACCCCAAGAGACCCAGTACTTC. Translating it yields CASSLGGWEPQETQYF.

The rearrangement uses TRBV5-4 and TRBJ2-3; possible D gene TRBD1, 6 bases. The CDR3 runs 13 residues. V shed 4 bases and J shed 2 bases, with 8 bases lying between them. From germline, CDR1 is SGHNT and CDR2 YYREEE (reference sequence). CDR3 DNA sequence: TGTGCCAGCAGCGGACAGTCCACAGATACGCAGTATTTT. Encoded protein: CASSGQSTDTQYF. Using reference TRBV5-4 and TRBJ2-3 for the parts outside the CDR3, the full variable domain is ETGVTQSPTHLIKTRGQQVTLRCSSQSGHNTVSWYQQALGQGPQFIFQYYREEENGRGNFPPRFSGLQFPNYSSELNVNALELDDSALYLCASSGQSTDTQYFGPGTRLTVL.

The chain uses TRBV9 and TRBJ1-2; no firm D call. The CDR3 runs 15 residues. Trimming took off 3 bases at V and 4 bases at J, with 16 bases between the two ends. From germline, CDR1 is SGDLS and CDR2 YYNGEE. The CDR3 sequence: CASSALGTPVYGYTF. The CDR3 region has the DNA TGTGCCAGCAGCGCTCTTGGCACCCCTGTCTATGGCTACACCTTC.

The V call is TRBV28, the J call TRBJ2-1; 10 bases map to TRBD1. V was pared by 3 bases and J by 2 bases, with 4 bases of the junction left unmatched. Germline V gene data show CDR1 as MDHEN and CDR2 as SYDVKM. The CDR3 covers 16 residues. CDR3 sequence reads: CASSLGQGQTYNEQFF. The CDR3 region has the DNA TGTGCCAGCAGTTTGGGACAGGGGCAAACCTACAATGAGCAGTTCTTC. Drawing the rest from reference TRBV28 and TRBJ2-1, the complete variable domain is DVKVTQSSRYLVKRTGEKVFLECVQDMDHENMFWYRQDPGLGLRLIYFSYDVKMKEKGDIPEGYSVSREKKERFSLILESASTNQTSMYLCASSLGQGQTYNEQFFGPGTRLTVL.

The gene calls are TRBV4-2 and TRBJ2-1; 11 bases agree with TRBD1. Germline values: CDR1 LGHNA, CDR2 YNFKEQ. Losses at the gene ends were 0 bases for V and 6 bases for J; bases not matched to a gene: 4. The CDR3 is made up of 16 amino acids. The CDR3 is CASSQDRGTGGNEQFF. CDR3 nucleotide sequence: TGTGCCAGCAGCCAAGATCGTGGGACAGGGGGCAATGAGCAGTTCTTC.

The chain uses TRBV27 and TRBJ1-4, with D tentatively TRBD1 (5 bases). The germline CDR1 and CDR2 sequences are MNHEY and SMNVEV (reference sequence). This CDR3 is 14 amino acids long. V was trimmed by 0 bases and J by 5 bases, leaving 7 bases between them. CDR3 bases: TGTGCCAGCAGTTTATCGTGGGGCAATGAAAAACTGTTTTTT. Amino acids: CASSLSWGNEKLFF.

The chain carries TRBV6-1 and TRBJ2-7; D is uncertain. Per germline, CDR1 MNHNS and CDR2 SASEGT. This CDR3 has 15 amino acids. V was cut by 7 bases and J by 0 bases, with 16 bases left in between. In nucleotides, the CDR3 is TGTGCCAGCATCTTCGACATCTCTAGCTCCTACGAGCAGTACTTC. Translated, it gives CASIFDISSSYEQYF.